Here is one T cell receptor beta chain with its context. V dropped 0 bases and J dropped 0; count of bases not matched to a gene: 1. Germline CDR1 reads MRHNA; CDR2 reads SNTAGT. The CDR3 sequence is 16 residues long. These data originate in a study of early T cells in non-severe SARS-CoV-2 infection. The protocol attached unique molecular identifiers to individual cDNA molecules. TCRdb redid the calling of the 5' RACE reads with MiXCR, one entry per CDR3 protein. The top ten clones hold 6.3% of a sample with 15,000 to 20,000 distinct CDR3 sequences, under 6.5% of them seen once. Source material: whole blood. The TCR sequence derives from an adult who was a healthcare worker with PCR-confirmed SARS-CoV-2 infection or an uninfected control (not recorded which). The gene calls are TRBV6-4 and TRBJ2-3; the match to TRBD2 covers 9 bases. CDR3 DNA: TGTGCCAGCAGTGACTCTAGCGGGAGTAGCACAGATACGCAGTATTTT. This sequence encodes CASSDSSGSSTDTQYF.